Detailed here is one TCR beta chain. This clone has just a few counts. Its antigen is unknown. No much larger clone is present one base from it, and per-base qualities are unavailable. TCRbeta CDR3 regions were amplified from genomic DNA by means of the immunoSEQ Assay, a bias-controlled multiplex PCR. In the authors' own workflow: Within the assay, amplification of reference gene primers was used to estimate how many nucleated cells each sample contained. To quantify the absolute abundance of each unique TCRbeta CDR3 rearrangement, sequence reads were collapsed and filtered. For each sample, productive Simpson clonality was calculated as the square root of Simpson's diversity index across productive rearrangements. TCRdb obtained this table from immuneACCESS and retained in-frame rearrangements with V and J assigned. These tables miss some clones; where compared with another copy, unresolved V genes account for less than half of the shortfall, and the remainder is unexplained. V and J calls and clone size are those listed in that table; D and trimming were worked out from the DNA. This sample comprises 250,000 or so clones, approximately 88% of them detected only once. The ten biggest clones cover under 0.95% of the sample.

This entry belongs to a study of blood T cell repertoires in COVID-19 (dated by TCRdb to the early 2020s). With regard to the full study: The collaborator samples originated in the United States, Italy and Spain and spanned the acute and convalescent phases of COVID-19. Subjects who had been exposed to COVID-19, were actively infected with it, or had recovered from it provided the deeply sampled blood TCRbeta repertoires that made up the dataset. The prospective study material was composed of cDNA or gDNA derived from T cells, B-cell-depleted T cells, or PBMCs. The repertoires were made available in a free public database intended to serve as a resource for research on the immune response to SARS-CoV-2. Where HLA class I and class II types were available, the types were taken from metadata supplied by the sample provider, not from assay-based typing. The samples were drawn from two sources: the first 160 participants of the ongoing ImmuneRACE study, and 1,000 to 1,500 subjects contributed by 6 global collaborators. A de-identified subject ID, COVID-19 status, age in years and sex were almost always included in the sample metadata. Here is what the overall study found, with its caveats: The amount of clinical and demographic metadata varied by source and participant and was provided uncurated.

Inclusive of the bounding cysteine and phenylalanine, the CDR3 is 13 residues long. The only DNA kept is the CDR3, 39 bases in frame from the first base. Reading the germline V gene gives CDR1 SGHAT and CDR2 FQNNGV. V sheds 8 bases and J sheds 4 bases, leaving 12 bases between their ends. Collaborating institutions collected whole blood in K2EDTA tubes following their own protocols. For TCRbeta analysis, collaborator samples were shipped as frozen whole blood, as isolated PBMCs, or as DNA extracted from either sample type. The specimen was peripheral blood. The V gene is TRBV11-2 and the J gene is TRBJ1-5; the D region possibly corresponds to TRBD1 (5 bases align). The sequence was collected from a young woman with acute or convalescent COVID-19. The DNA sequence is TGTGCCAGCTCGACGGGGGGTAATCAGCCCCAGCATTTT. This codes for CASSTGGNQPQHF. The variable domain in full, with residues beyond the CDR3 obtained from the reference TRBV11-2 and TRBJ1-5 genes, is EAGVAQSPRYKIIEKRQSVAFWCNPISGHATLYWYQQILGQGPKLLIQFQNNGVVDDSQLPKDRFSAERLKGVDSTLKIQPAKLEDSAVYLCASSTGGNQPQHFGDGTRLSIL.